These 10 T cell receptor beta chains were sequenced from one sample in a study of blood T cells in healthy people across ages (dated by TCRdb to the mid-2010s). The method was 5' RACE. This sample was sequenced with an Illumina HiSeq 2500. A second PCR of roughly 7 to 12 cycles was run with a J-beta primer mix and a sample-barcoded 5' primer. TCRdb trimmed public reads at Q25 via fastp, called clones via MiXCR and kept in-frame beta chains. Merged by CDR3 protein, the rows form single entries marked with the most common genes and DNA. This sample gives 1,300,000 or so distinct CDR3 sequences in total; approximately 59% of them show up just once. 5% to 7% of the sample rests with the top ten. What was sequenced was blood. The receptors come from a man between 18 and 29 years old in good health.

This chain connects TRBV12-3 or TRBV12-4 to TRBJ2-4; the match to TRBD2 covers 12 bases. The J call is doubtful: the DNA matches TRBJ2-7 better. This CDR3 has 14 residues. The CDR3 reads CASSPGLAGCEQYF. CDR3 DNA sequence: TGTGCCAGCAGCCCAGGACTAGCGGGGTGCGAGCAGTACTTC.

This clonotype was counted a single time. The V call is TRBV6-6, the J call TRBJ1-2; perhaps TRBD1 as D (5 bases). Trimming cost V 8 bases and J 3 bases, with 16 bases left between them. There are 14 residues in the CDR3. CDR1 MNHNY and CDR2 SVGAGI come from the germline V gene (reference sequence). The CDR3 reads CASLQGFVDYGYTF. CDR3 DNA sequence: TGTGCCAGCCTCCAGGGCTTCGTTGACTATGGCTACACCTTC.

This clonotype was counted between two and nine times. The V gene is TRBV7-9, the J gene TRBJ2-1; D is perhaps TRBD1 or TRBD2 (6 bases each). V lost 4 bases and J 9 bases, leaving 13 bases between the germline ends. The CDR3 is 13 amino acids. CDR1 and CDR2 (germline): SEHNR, FQNEAQ (reference sequence). CDR3 protein: CASSYLQGGEQFF. The CDR3 DNA reads TGTGCCAGCAGCTACCTACAGGGAGGTGAGCAGTTCTTC.

In its sample, this clonotype was seen a few times. The V call is TRBV4-2, the J call TRBJ2-1; D unclear. The CDR3 is 14 amino acids. V lost 0 bases to trimming and J lost 3 bases, with 6 bases between them. Germline V gene data show CDR1 as LGHNA and CDR2 as YNFKEQ. The CDR3 DNA is TGTGCCAGCAGCCAAGAGTGGGACTACAATGAGCAGTTCTTC. Translating it yields CASSQEWDYNEQFF.

In its sample, this clonotype was seen once. This sequence joins TRBV20-1 and TRBJ2-7; D not resolved. This CDR3 has 12 amino acids. Germline values: CDR1 DFQATT, CDR2 SNEGSKA (reference sequence). V was trimmed by 8 bases and J by 7 bases, leaving 18 bases between them. The CDR3, as DNA: TGCAGTAGTGCAGTGCTACCTGCAGAGCAGTACTTC. Translation: CSSAVLPAEQYF.

This clonotype was observed many times. The chain employs TRBV5-1 and TRBJ1-6, with D perhaps matching TRBD1 (5 bases). CDR1 and CDR2 from the germline V gene are SGHRS and YFSETQ. CDR3 length: 14 amino acids. Between the trimmed V and J ends, which lost 3 bases and 7 bases, there was a span of 11 bases. The chain's CDR3 is CASSSGAGNSPLHF. The CDR3 bases are TGCGCCAGCAGCTCCGGGGCGGGGAATTCACCCCTCCACTTT.

In its sample, this clonotype was seen a few times. The chain is built from TRBV6-2 or TRBV6-3 and TRBJ2-7; D perhaps matches TRBD2 (5 bases). V dropped 5 bases and J dropped 3 bases, with 23 bases sitting between them. CDR3 length: 17 residues. The germline CDR1 and CDR2 sequences are MNHEY and SVGEGT. The CDR3 reads CASSLGLATTTHYEQYF. Here the CDR3 DNA reads TGTGCCAGCAGTCTTGGACTGGCGACTACCACGCACTACGAGCAGTACTTC.

CDR3 coding DNA: TGTGCCAGCAGCAAAGGTGGACCGGACAATGAGCAGTTCTTC. Its protein is CASSKGGPDNEQFF. The chain has TRBV21-1 and TRBJ2-1. TRBV21-1 is a listed pseudogene. The CDR3 length is 14 residues.

The chain has TRBV20-1 and TRBJ2-7; D is unclear. This CDR3 comprises 12 residues. Germline-derived CDR1 and CDR2 are DFQATT and SNEGSKA (reference sequence). The V end lost 6 bases, the J end lost 3 bases, and 12 bases lay between the germline ends. For the CDR3, the DNA is TGCAGTGCCAGACCTGGAGACTACGAGCAGTACTTC. It yields the protein CSARPGDYEQYF.

The chain combines TRBV14 with TRBJ1-4; D perhaps matches TRBD1 (5 bases). The germline V gene encodes CDR1 SGHDN and CDR2 FVKESK. The V end lost 1 base, the J end lost 1 base, and 16 bases lay between the germline ends. The CDR3 has 18 residues. The DNA of the CDR3 is TGTGCCAGCAGCCAAGCGGAGACACGCGGGGGAACTAATGAAAAACTGTTTTTT. Translated, it gives CASSQAETRGGTNEKLFF.